Each of the 4 T cell receptor beta chains below was sequenced from the same sample in a study of blood T cell repertoires in COVID-19. Clones were read by immunoSEQ multiplex PCR, and TCRdb kept only the in-frame ones, dropping some. The table records about 260,000 clones, roughly 85% of them present only once. Sequencing was carried out using peripheral blood. The receptor set was obtained from a woman between 45 and 60 years old who had recovered from COVID-19.

The chain joins TRBV6-6 to TRBJ2-7, with D possibly TRBD1 on 5 matching bases. Trimming removed 4 bases from V and 0 bases from J, with 10 bases in between. Germline V gene sequence: CDR1 MNHNY, CDR2 SVGAGI (reference sequence). CDR3 size: 14 residues. The CDR3 region has the DNA TGTGCCAGCAGTTCGGCACAGGACTCCTACGAGCAGTACTTC. It translates to CASSSAQDSYEQYF.

The chain has TRBV6-2 or TRBV6-3 and TRBJ2-5; tentatively, D is TRBD2 (7 bases). Germline CDR1 reads MNHEY; CDR2 reads SVGEGT. This CDR3 is built from 15 residues. V was pared by 6 bases and J by 3 bases, with 17 bases between. The CDR3 sequence is CASSEQGGRKETQYF. CDR3 sequence (DNA): TGTGCCAGCAGCGAACAGGGAGGGAGGAAAGAGACCCAGTACTTC.

Comments on this clone: Other DNA variants within this sample encode the same CDR3. The chain employs TRBV28 and TRBJ2-7, with 10 nucleotides matching TRBD1. The CDR3 runs to 14 residues. Germline CDR1 and CDR2: MDHEN and SYDVKM. Germline trimming cut 8 bases from V and 2 bases from J; bases unmatched to any gene: 6. Here the CDR3 DNA reads TGTGCCAGCCGTACGGGACAGGGGACCTACGAGCAGTACTTC. Its protein product is CASRTGQGTYEQYF.

The chain joins TRBV5-1 to TRBJ2-2, with 7 bases matching TRBD1. The V gene's germline CDR1 is SGHRS and CDR2 YFSETQ. The CDR3 loop spans 12 amino acids. V dropped 4 bases and J dropped 8; count of bases not matched to a gene: 2. In DNA, the CDR3 is TGCGCCAGCAGCCTGGGACAGGGGGAGCTGTTTTTT. It codes for CASSLGQGELFF.